The 7 T cell receptor beta chains below come from one sample, sequenced in a study of cytomegalovirus exposure and HLA in healthy donors. Vbeta (60) and Jbeta (13) primers were used in the PCR. Here immunoSEQ multiplex PCR was the method, and the copy in TCRdb shows in-frame clones only, minus some. Of 150,000 to 200,000 clones detected, approximately 71% appear once; the ten largest clones hold roughly 7.8%. The sequenced sample consisted of PBMCs. The receptors were sampled from a woman in her thirties or forties in good health and CMV-seropositive.

This clone was seen more than once but under ten times. The V gene is TRBV28, the J gene TRBJ1-1, with D perhaps matching TRBD1 (5 bases). Germline CDR1 MDHEN, CDR2 SYDVKM. The V gene lost 6 bases and the J gene lost 7 bases, with 18 bases spanning the gap. CDR3 length: 14 residues. CDR3 protein: CASSSAGKVIEAFF. The CDR3 DNA follows: TGTGCCAGCAGCTCCGCAGGGAAAGTAATTGAAGCTTTCTTT.

This clone has a single count. The chain recombines TRBV6-6 with TRBJ1-1; D is unresolved. The V gene lost 6 bases and the J gene lost 0 bases, with 11 bases spanning the gap. Per germline, CDR1 MNHNY and CDR2 SVGAGI (reference sequence). This CDR3 region has 14 residues. The CDR3 coding sequence is TGTGCCAGCAGCCCCGGCGGTCTGAACACTGAAGCTTTCTTT. It translates to CASSPGGLNTEAFF.

The V call is TRBV28, the J call TRBJ2-7, with D possibly matching TRBD1 (5 bases). Trimming took 6 bases from V and 6 from J, leaving 15 bases between them. The CDR3 runs 13 residues. CDR1 and CDR2 (germline): MDHEN, SYDVKM. The CDR3 is CASSPTASREQYF. The CDR3 DNA reads as TGTGCCAGCAGCCCGACAGCTTCCCGCGAGCAGTACTTC.

The chain links TRBV28 to TRBJ1-2; 7 nucleotides line up with TRBD1. CDR3 size: 14 residues. Per the germline V gene, CDR1 is MDHEN and CDR2 is SYDVKM. After removal of 7 bases from V and 6 bases from J, the junction contained 11 bases not matched to a gene. The chain's CDR3 is CASTVFGTVNGYTF. The CDR3 nucleotides are TGTGCCAGCACAGTTTTCGGGACAGTTAATGGCTACACCTTC.

This clone was detected once. The chain employs TRBV11-2 and TRBJ2-1, with 7 bases that match TRBD2. V lost 3 bases to trimming and J lost 4 bases; unmatched junction nucleotides: 6. The CDR3 extends over 15 amino acids. Germline loops: CDR1 SGHAT, CDR2 FQNNGV. CDR3 residues: CASSFGRGTYNEQFF. CDR3 in DNA: TGTGCCAGCAGCTTTGGGCGGGGGACGTACAATGAGCAGTTCTTC.

This clone has only one observation. This sequence joins TRBV4-1 and TRBJ1-5; perhaps TRBD1 as D (5 bases). The germline gives CDR1 MGHRA, CDR2 YSYEKL. The CDR3 totals 14 residues. Trimming cost V 5 bases and J 3 bases, with 11 bases left between them. The CDR3 DNA follows: TGCGCCAGCAGCAAAACAGGCGACAATCAGCCCCAGCATTTT. It encodes CASSKTGDNQPQHF.

The chain links TRBV27 to TRBJ1-4; TRBD1 agrees at 8 bases. The CDR3 sequence is 15 residues long. From germline, CDR1 is MNHEY and CDR2 SMNVEV (reference sequence). V gave up 3 bases and J gave up 7 bases; unmatched junction bases: 7. In DNA form, the CDR3 reads TGTGCCAGCAGTTTTTATGGACAGGGAATTGAAAAACTGTTTTTT. Translation gives CASSFYGQGIEKLFF.